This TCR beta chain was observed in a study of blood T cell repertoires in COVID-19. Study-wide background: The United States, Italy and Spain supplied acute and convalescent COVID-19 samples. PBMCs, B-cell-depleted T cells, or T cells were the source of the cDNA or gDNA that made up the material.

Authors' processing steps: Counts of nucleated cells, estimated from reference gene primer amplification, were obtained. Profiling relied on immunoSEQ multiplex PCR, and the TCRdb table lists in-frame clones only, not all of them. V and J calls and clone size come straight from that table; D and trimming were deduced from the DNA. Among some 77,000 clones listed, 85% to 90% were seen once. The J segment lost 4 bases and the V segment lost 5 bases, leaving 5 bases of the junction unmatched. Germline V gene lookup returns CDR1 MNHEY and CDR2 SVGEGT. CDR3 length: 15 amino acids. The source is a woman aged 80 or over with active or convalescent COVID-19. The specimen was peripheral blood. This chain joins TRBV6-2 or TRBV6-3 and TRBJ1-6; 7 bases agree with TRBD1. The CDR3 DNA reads TGTGCCAGCAGTAATTCGGGACAGTATAATTCACCCCTCCACTTT. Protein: CASSNSGQYNSPLHF.